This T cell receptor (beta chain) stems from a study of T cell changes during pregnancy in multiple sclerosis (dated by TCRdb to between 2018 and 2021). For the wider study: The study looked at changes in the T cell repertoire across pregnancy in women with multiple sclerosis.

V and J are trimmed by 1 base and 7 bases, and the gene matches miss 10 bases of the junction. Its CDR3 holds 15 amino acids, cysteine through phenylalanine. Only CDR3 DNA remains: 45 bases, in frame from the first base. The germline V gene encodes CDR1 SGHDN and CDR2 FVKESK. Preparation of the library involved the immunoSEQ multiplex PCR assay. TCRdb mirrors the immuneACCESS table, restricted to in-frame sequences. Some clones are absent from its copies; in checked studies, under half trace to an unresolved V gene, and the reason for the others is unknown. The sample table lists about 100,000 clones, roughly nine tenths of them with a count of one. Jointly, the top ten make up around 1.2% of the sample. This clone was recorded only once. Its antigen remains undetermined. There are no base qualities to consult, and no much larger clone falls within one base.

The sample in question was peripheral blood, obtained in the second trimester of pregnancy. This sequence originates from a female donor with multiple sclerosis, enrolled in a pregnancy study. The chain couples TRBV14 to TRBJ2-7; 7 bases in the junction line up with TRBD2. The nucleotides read TGTGCCAGCAGCCAAGGGGACTATCCATCTGAAGAGCAGTACTTC. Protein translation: CASSQGDYPSEEQYF.